This TCR beta chain was recovered during a study of T cells in Graves' hyperthyroidism and ophthalmopathy. Across the whole study: Peripheral blood draws took place at initial diagnosis, ahead of any treatment.

V dropped 5 bases and J dropped 0; count of bases not matched to a gene: 4. Germline lookup yields CDR1 SGHTA and CDR2 FQGNSA. This CDR3 is built from 15 residues. Ten or more counts support this clonotype. The antigen remains unidentified. Study-wide results and caveats: Most clonotypes expanded in thyroid above 0.001 were likewise present in blood.

Orbital computed tomography, thyroid ultrasound, serum thyroxine and TRAb, and clinical symptoms together informed the diagnoses. Amplified regions were TCR beta CDR3 sequences from RNA transcripts. HTBI primers drove first-round RT-PCR of the TCR CDR3. A single record per CDR3 protein comes from TCRdb applying MiXCR to the multiplex PCR reads. The sample has 200,000 to 300,000 distinct CDR3 sequences; more than 20% are singletons. The rearrangement joins TRBV7-2 to TRBJ2-7, with 10 bases fitting TRBD1. This clonotype was obtained from a woman aged 40 to 50 with Graves' ophthalmopathy. Sequencing was performed on blood. The chain's CDR3 is CASSPDRGVSYEQYF. The DNA of the CDR3 is TGTGCCAGCAGCCCGGACAGGGGGGTCTCCTACGAGCAGTACTTC. Complete variable domain (other parts from reference TRBV7-2 and TRBJ2-7): GAGVSQSPSNKVTEKGKDVELRCDPISGHTALYWYRQSLGQGLEFLIYFQGNSAPDKSGLPSDRFSAERTGGSVSTLTIQRTQQEDSAVYLCASSPDRGVSYEQYFGPGTRLTVT.